A selection of T cell receptor beta chains follows, all from one sample in a study of T cell responses to AZD1222 COVID-19 vaccine. Sequencing used immunoSEQ multiplex PCR; TCRdb keeps in-frame clones, though not all of them. Of approximately 200,000 clones listed, about 93% are singletons. This material consisted of peripheral blood, taken 28 days after the second AZD1222 dose. The receptors were gathered from an adult who received the AZD1222 COVID-19 vaccine. CDR3s include the opening cysteine and the closing phenylalanine or tryptophan. Each record gives: V gene, clone size, D gene, J gene, CDR3 DNA, CDR3 protein. The D gene is left open where the match is weak. Clone size is stated in some rows and not others, as once, few, many or a class when expanded.

TRBV6-2/TRBV6-3	.	.	TRBJ2-6	TGTGCCAGCAGTTTCCTTGGGGAGGGGGCTTCTGGGGCCAACGTCCTGACTTTC	CASSFLGEGASGANVLTF
TRBV4-1	few	TRBD1	TRBJ2-7	TGCGCCAGCAGCCAGGGGACAGGCCGCTCCTACGAGCAGTACTTC	CASSQGTGRSYEQYF
TRBV11-2	.	.	TRBJ1-4	TGTGCCAGCAGCCCCCCAGCGCCTAATGAAAAACTGTTTTTT	CASSPPAPNEKLFF
TRBV27	once	.	TRBJ1-2	TGTGCCAGCAGTTCGCCGCCAGGGGCTGGCTACACCTTC	CASSSPPGAGYTF
TRBV6-5	once	.	TRBJ1-5	TGTGCCAGCAGAGGGGACGGTGAGTGGAGGCAGCCCCAGCATTTT	CASRGDGEWRQPQHF
TRBV19	.	TRBD1	TRBJ2-4	TGTGCCAGTAGTATCCACTACAGGGGTGCGGCCAAAAACATTCAGTACTTC	CASSIHYRGAAKNIQYF
TRBV6-5	.	.	TRBJ2-3	TGTGCCAGCTCTCCCCGGGATACGCAGTATTTT	CASSPRDTQYF
TRBV7-9	.	TRBD2	TRBJ2-4	TGTGCCAGCAGTCCCAGCGGGGAAGCCAAAAACATTCAGTACTTC	CASSPSGEAKNIQYF
TRBV5-1	.	TRBD1	TRBJ1-2	TGCGCCAGCAGCTCACCAGACAGGGGCGGCTACACCTTC	CASSSPDRGGYTF
TRBV18	.	.	TRBJ1-1	TGTGCCAGCTCACCTCCCTCGGGGGGTTACACTGAAGCTTTCTTT	CASSPPSGGYTEAFF
TRBV4-1	.	.	TRBJ1-2	TGCGCCAGCAGCCAACAAATCCGCAGGGTGGGCTATGGCTACACCTTC	CASSQQIRRVGYGYTF
TRBV27	.	.	TRBJ2-1	TGTGCCAGCAGCCCCCTGATAGCCTACAATGAGCAGTTCTTC	CASSPLIAYNEQFF
TRBV6-5	.	.	TRBJ1-6	TGTGCCAGCAGTTACTCACAGGGCAGGGAGTCACCCCTCCACTTT	CASSYSQGRESPLHF
TRBV18	.	TRBD1	TRBJ1-2	TGTGCCAGCTCCCCGGACAGGGTTGGATATGGCTACACCTTC	CASSPDRVGYGYTF
TRBV5-5	.	.	TRBJ2-3	TGTGCCAGCAGCTTGATGGGGTCCACAGATACGCAGTATTTT	CASSLMGSTDTQYF
TRBV14	.	.	TRBJ2-3	TGTGCCAGCAGCCAAGAAATGGCCGTAGATACGCAGTATTTT	CASSQEMAVDTQYF
TRBV27	.	TRBD1	TRBJ2-7	TGTGCCAGCAGTTTGGGGACAGCCTACGAGCAGTACTTC	CASSLGTAYEQYF
TRBV20-1	.	.	TRBJ1-3	TGCAGTGCTAGTTCGTTAGGGTCTGGAAACACCATATATTTT	CSASSLGSGNTIYF
TRBV5-1	.	.	TRBJ1-2	TGCGCCAGCAGCTTGGCCTCAGAGGCCTGGGGTGGCTACACCTTC	CASSLASEAWGGYTF
TRBV6-5	.	.	TRBJ1-1	TGTGCCAGCCTCGACCCCCGACCTGAAGCTTTCTTT	CASLDPRPEAFF
TRBV2	.	.	TRBJ1-1	TGTGCCAGCAGTCGTAACAGGGCCGCCGCCACTGAAGCTTTCTTT	CASSRNRAAATEAFF
TRBV7-9	.	TRBD1	TRBJ1-4	TGTGCCAGCAGCTATGGACAGGGGAGGGCGAGTAATGAAAAACTGTTTTTT	CASSYGQGRASNEKLFF
TRBV3-1/TRBV3-2	.	.	TRBJ1-2	TGTGCCAGCAGCCAAGCAGGTGGTGGCTACACCTTC	CASSQAGGGYTF